One and the same sample provided the 4 T cell receptor beta chains below, sequenced in a study of T cells in Graves' hyperthyroidism and ophthalmopathy. Regions amplified from RNA transcripts were the TCR beta CDR3 regions. Carried out on the TCR CDR3, a first-round RT-PCR used the HTBI primer set. TCRdb passed the multiplex PCR reads through MiXCR, listing each CDR3 protein once. The sample records 150,000 to 200,000 distinct CDR3 sequences, over 15% being singletons. The sequencing sample was made of blood. These receptor sequences come from a woman in her 50s with Graves' hyperthyroidism.

This clonotype was counted a few times. V is TRBV10-1 and J is TRBJ1-4; maybe TRBD1 (5 bases). Germline CDR1 reads WNHNN; CDR2 reads SYGVQD (reference sequence). Trimming shortened V by 0 bases and J by 8 bases, and 7 bases separated the two germline ends. CDR3 length: 13 residues. The CDR3: CASSESTGEKLFF. The CDR3, as DNA: TGCGCCAGCAGTGAGTCAACAGGCGAAAAACTGTTTTTT.

This clonotype was counted ten times or more. V and J are TRBV19 and TRBJ2-3; 13 bases are shared with TRBD2. The germline CDR1 and CDR2 sequences are LNHDA and SQIVND (reference sequence). V lost 3 bases and J lost 0; bases outside the gene matches: 9. The length of the CDR3 is 19 residues. This chain's CDR3 is CASSMSTSGGASSTDTQYF. As DNA, the CDR3 is TGTGCCAGTAGTATGTCCACTAGCGGGGGGGCCTCTAGCACAGATACGCAGTATTTT.

The chain combines TRBV12-3 or TRBV12-4 with TRBJ2-7; TRBD1 matches 8 bases. The junction had 6 bases not matched to a gene; V was cut back by 6 bases and J by 5 bases. This CDR3 has 13 residues. Written as DNA, the CDR3 is TGTGCCAGCAGCTACGACAGGGGCGACGAGCAGTACTTC. Translated, it gives CASSYDRGDEQYF.

This clonotype was seen repeatedly, ten times or more. The rearrangement links TRBV18 to TRBJ2-5, with TRBD2 identical over 11 bases. The length of the CDR3 is 15 residues. Germline CDR1 and CDR2: KGHSH and LQKENI. V dropped 6 bases and J dropped 5; count of bases not matched to a gene: 8. The CDR3: CASSPPSGGSETQYF. As DNA, the CDR3 is TGTGCCAGCTCTCCGCCTAGCGGGGGGTCGGAGACCCAGTACTTC.